This T cell receptor beta chain appears in the sequencing data of a study of blood T cell repertoires in COVID-19. Method: immunoSEQ multiplex PCR; TCRdb's copy keeps in-frame clones and lacks some. The repertoire holds roughly 170,000 clones, with 85% to 90% as singletons. Germline V gene sequence: CDR1 ENHRY, CDR2 SYGVKD. The length of the CDR3 is 16 residues. V lost 7 bases and J lost 6; bases outside the gene matches: 15. The sample comprised peripheral blood. V gene TRBV10-3 combines with J gene TRBJ2-3, with 8 bases aligning to TRBD1. The receptor was isolated from a man aged 40-49 years with active or convalescent COVID-19. The CDR3 spells CAINSDGQGASDTQYF. DNA for the CDR3: TGTGCCATCAACTCCGACGGCCAGGGGGCATCTGATACGCAGTATTTT.